Each of the 9 T cell receptor beta chains below was sequenced from the same sample in a study of blood T cells in healthy people across ages. Combining a sample-barcoded 5' primer with a J-beta primer mix, a second PCR ran for about 7 to 12 cycles. Using its own MiXCR run on the 5' RACE reads, TCRdb lists one record per CDR3 protein. The profile shows 630,000 or so distinct CDR3 sequences, approximately 29% of them singletons. The sequenced material came from blood. The origin of the receptors is a woman older than 75 in good health.

Note on this clonotype: A read error is possible here, since a much larger clone lies one base away. This chain uses TRBV20-1 with TRBJ1-2; D is possibly TRBD1 (6 bases). V gave up 3 bases and J gave up 2 bases, with 13 bases separating them. The CDR3 consists of 14 residues. The germline V gene encodes CDR1 DFQATT and CDR2 SNEGSKA (reference sequence). The CDR3 protein is CSASRSQGNYGYTF. The CDR3 bases are TGCAGTGCTAGCCGCTCACAGGGCAACTATGGCTACACCTTC.

This chain uses TRBV11-2 with TRBJ2-3, with D perhaps matching TRBD2 (7 bases). Deletions cut 3 bases from V and 4 bases from J, with 11 bases between. The germline gives CDR1 SGHAT, CDR2 FQNNGV. CDR3 length equals 14 residues. CDR3 DNA sequence: TGTGCCAGCAGCTTCTCGGGGGGCTCAGATACGCAGTATTTT. Encoded protein: CASSFSGGSDTQYF.

This clonotype was detected only a few times. The rearrangement joins TRBV9 to TRBJ2-3, with D possibly matching TRBD2 (6 bases). The length of the CDR3 is 14 residues. Looked up from germline, CDR1 is SGDLS and CDR2 is YYNGEE. Trimming stripped 6 bases from V and 4 bases from J, with 15 bases between. As DNA, the CDR3 is TGTGCCAGCAATCGGGCGGGGAGCCCAGATACGCAGTATTTT. Its translation: CASNRAGSPDTQYF. The full variable domain, rest sourced from reference TRBV9 and TRBJ2-3, is DSGVTQTPKHLITATGQRVTLRCSPRSGDLSVYWYQQSLDQGLQFLIQYYNGEERAKGNILERFSAQQFPDLHSELNLSSLELGDSALYFCASNRAGSPDTQYFGPGTRLTVL.

The table lists this clonotype with a few counts. V is TRBV14 and J is TRBJ2-1; unclear D gene. The CDR3 extends over 11 amino acids. Germline CDR1 and CDR2: SGHDN and FVKESK. Trimming took 3 bases from V and 9 from J, leaving 6 bases between them. CDR3 residues: CASSQFGEQFF. CDR3 sequence (DNA): TGTGCCAGCAGCCAGTTTGGTGAGCAGTTCTTC.

CDR3 region: CASRPAQAKQETQYF. In DNA form, the CDR3 reads TGTGCCAGCAGACCCGCCCAGGCTAAACAAGAGACCCAGTACTTC. The J gene is TRBJ2-5, the V gene TRBV5-8; D gene ambiguous. Germline V lookup: CDR1 SGHTS, CDR2 YDEGEE. The CDR3 length is 15 residues. Trimming removed 5 bases from V and 2 bases from J, with 16 bases in between. Combining the CDR3 with reference TRBV5-8 and TRBJ2-5 gives the whole variable domain EAGVTQSPTHLIKTRGQQATLRCSPISGHTSVYWYQQALGLGLQFLLWYDEGEERNRGNFPPRFSGRQFPNYSSELNVNALELEDSALYLCASRPAQAKQETQYFGPGTRLLVL.

This clonotype was detected a few times. The chain recombines TRBV3-1 with TRBJ1-1; perhaps TRBD1 as D (5 bases). The ends were cut back, 4 bases at V and 1 base at J, with 10 bases in the middle. Germline loops: CDR1 LGHDT, CDR2 YNNKEL (reference sequence). The CDR3 runs 14 residues. CDR3 sequence: CASSLRTRNTEAFF. The CDR3 DNA reads TGTGCCAGCAGCCTACGGACAAGGAACACTGAAGCTTTCTTT. The complete variable domain, with remaining parts taken from reference TRBV3-1 and TRBJ1-1, reads DTAVSQTPKYLVTQMGNDKSIKCEQNLGHDTMYWYKQDSKKFLKIMFSYNNKELIINETVPNRFSPKSPDKAHLNLHINSLELGDSAVYFCASSLRTRNTEAFFGQGTRLTVV.

The CDR3 here is CSASGTQKNYGYTF. The CDR3 DNA is TGCAGTGCTAGTGGGACACAGAAAAACTATGGCTACACCTTC. This chain connects TRBV20-1 to TRBJ1-2; D may be TRBD1 (6 bases). V lost 3 bases and J 2 bases, leaving 13 bases between the germline ends. Germline-derived CDR1 and CDR2 are DFQATT and SNEGSKA (reference sequence). This CDR3 is built from 14 residues.

This clonotype was detected only a few times. The chain uses TRBV12-3 or TRBV12-4 and TRBJ2-1; 7 positions match TRBD1. The CDR3 runs to 16 residues. V gave up 5 bases and J gave up 7 bases; unmatched junction bases: 14. The CDR3 spells CASSRAGTANRNEQFF. As DNA, the CDR3 is TGTGCCAGCAGTAGGGCCGGGACAGCGAATCGAAATGAGCAGTTCTTC.

V is TRBV6-2 or TRBV6-3 and J is TRBJ1-1, with D possibly TRBD1 on 5 matching bases. CDR1 is MNHEY, CDR2 SVGEGT, per germline. The CDR3 runs 16 residues. V lost 7 bases to trimming and J lost 4 bases, with 22 bases between them. For the CDR3, the DNA is TGTGCCAGCAACGGGAACAGGCTAGGAGAGGGCACTGAAGCTTTCTTT. This encodes CASNGNRLGEGTEAFF.